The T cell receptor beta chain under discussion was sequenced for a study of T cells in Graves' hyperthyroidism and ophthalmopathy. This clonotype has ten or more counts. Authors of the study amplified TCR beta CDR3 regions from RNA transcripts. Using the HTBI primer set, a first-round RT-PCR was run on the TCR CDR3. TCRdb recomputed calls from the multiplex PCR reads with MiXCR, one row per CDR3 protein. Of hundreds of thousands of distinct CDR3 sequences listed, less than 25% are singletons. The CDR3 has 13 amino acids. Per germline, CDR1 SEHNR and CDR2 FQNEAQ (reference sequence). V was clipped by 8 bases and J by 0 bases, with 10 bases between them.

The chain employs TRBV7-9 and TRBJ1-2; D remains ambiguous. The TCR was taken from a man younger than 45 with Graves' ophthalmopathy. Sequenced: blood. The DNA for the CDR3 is TGTGCCAGCGCAGGAGCTGCTAACTATGGCTACACCTTC. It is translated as CASAGAANYGYTF.